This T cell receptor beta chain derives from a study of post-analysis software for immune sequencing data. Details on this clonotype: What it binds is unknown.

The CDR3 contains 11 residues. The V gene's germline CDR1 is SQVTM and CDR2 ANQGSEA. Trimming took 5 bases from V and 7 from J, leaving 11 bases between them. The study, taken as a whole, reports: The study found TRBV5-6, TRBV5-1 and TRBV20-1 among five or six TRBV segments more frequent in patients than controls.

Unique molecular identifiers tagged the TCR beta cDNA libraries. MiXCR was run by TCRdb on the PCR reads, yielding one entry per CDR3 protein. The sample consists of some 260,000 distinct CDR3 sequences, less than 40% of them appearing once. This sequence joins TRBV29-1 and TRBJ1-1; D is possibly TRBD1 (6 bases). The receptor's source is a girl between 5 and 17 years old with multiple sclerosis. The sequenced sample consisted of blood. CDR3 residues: CSVSGAGEAFF. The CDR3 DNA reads TGCAGCGTTTCAGGGGCGGGTGAAGCTTTCTTT.